This entry is about one T cell receptor beta chain. The protocol was immunoSEQ multiplex PCR, while the TCRdb copy is restricted to in-frame clones and leaves out a portion. The sample shows some 500,000 clones, about 95% of them seen only once. This sample was taken from a study of shared clonotypes between healthy human individuals. Germline CDR1 and CDR2: SGHRS and YFSETQ. The CDR3 length is 14 residues. The V end lost 4 bases, the J end lost 6 bases, and 15 bases lay between the germline ends. V usage is TRBV5-1 and J usage is TRBJ2-3; perhaps TRBD1 as D (6 bases). The origin of this receptor is a woman aged 25 to 39 in good health. Material: naive CD4+ T cells sorted from blood. Stated subset: CD45RA+ positively selected. DNA for the CDR3: TGCGCCAGCAGCCTGGGGGACATCGGGGATACGCAGTATTTT. This codes for CASSLGDIGDTQYF.